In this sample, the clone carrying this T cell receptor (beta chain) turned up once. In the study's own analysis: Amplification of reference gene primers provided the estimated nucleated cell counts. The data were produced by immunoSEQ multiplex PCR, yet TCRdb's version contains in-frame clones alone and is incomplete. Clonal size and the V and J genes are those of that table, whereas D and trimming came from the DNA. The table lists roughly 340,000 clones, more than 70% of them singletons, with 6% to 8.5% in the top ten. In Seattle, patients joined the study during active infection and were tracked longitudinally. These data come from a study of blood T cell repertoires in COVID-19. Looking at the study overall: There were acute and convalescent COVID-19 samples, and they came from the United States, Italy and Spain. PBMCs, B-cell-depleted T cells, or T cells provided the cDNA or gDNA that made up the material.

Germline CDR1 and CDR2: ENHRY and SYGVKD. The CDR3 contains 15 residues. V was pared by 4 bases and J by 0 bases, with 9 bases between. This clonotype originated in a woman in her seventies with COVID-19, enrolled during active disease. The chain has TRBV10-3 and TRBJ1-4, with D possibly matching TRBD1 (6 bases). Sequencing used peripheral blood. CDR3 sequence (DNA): TGTGCCATCAGTGCAGCAGGGGCAACTAATGAAAAACTGTTTTTT. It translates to CAISAAGATNEKLFF.